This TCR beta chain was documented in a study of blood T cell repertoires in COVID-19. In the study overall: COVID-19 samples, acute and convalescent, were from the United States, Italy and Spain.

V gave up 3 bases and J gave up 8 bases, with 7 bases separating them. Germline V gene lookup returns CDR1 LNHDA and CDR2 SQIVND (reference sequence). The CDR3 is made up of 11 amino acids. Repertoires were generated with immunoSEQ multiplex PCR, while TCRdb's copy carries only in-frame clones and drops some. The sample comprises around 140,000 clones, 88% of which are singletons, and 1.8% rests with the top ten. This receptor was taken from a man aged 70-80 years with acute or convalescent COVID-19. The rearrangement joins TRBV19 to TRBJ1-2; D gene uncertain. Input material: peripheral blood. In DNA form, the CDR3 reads TGTGCCAGTAGTATCGGAGGGGGCTACACCTTC. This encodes CASSIGGGYTF.